A few counts support the clone carrying this T cell receptor (beta chain). These data belong to a study of T cell repertoires in cytomegalovirus infection. TCRdb re-called the reads through MiXCR, storing one row per CDR3 protein. The sample includes roughly 150,000 distinct CDR3 sequences, 23% seen only once; the top ten take roughly 11%. Germline V gives CDR1 MNHEY, CDR2 SVGEGT. The CDR3 covers 12 residues. V lost 5 bases, J lost 5 bases, and 7 bases lay in between. This chain connects TRBV6-2 or TRBV6-3 to TRBJ2-1; D uncertain. Material for sequencing was PBMCs. The receptor's source is a human donor in good health (CMV status not recorded). Some clones in this sample may be carry-over from other donors' samples. CDR3: CASSPTNNEQFF. The CDR3 nucleotides read TGTGCCAGCAGTCCGACCAACAATGAGCAGTTCTTC.